This T cell receptor beta chain was sequenced in a study of beta chain features in type 1 diabetes. Study-level results: Among patients with Type 1 diabetes, TCRB CDR3s were moderately but significantly shorter in every one of the four CD4+ subsets. At VDJ recombination sites, type 1 diabetes patients had fewer insertions and more deleted nucleotides.

Note on this clone: Its specificity is unknown.

TCRB transcripts that were expressed got sequenced, as all of the isolated RNA had been reverse transcribed. Measured with immunoSEQ multiplex PCR; TCRdb has only the in-frame clones, and not every one. The data show 900,000 or so clones, with roughly 17% seen just once and 0.023% held by the top ten. Germline V gene sequence: CDR1 SGHNT, CDR2 YYREEE (reference sequence). CDR3 length: 17 amino acids. The receptor was isolated from a woman in her late teens or twenties in good health. Sequenced: naive CD4+ T cells from blood. The chain combines TRBV5-4 with TRBJ2-5; 11 bases line up with TRBD2. The end of the DNA is better explained by TRBJ2-7, so the J call may be wrong. The CDR3 spells CASSFGIGASGRNEQYF. CDR3 coding DNA: TGTGCCAGCAGCTTTGGTATCGGGGCTAGCGGGAGGAACGAGCAGTACTTC.